One and the same sample provided the 8 T cell receptor beta chains below, sequenced in a study of T cell repertoires in cytomegalovirus infection. Each CDR3 protein gets one entry after TCRdb re-called the reads with MiXCR. The top ten hold over 10% of the sample, which has 750,000 to 900,000 distinct CDR3 sequences, 25% to 30% seen once. No antigen has been identified for these receptors. The specimen was cultured CD8+ T cells from PBMCs, collected from culture after CMV antigen stimulation. The receptor source for this set is a human donor in good health (CMV status not recorded). Some clones in this sample may be carry-over from other donors' samples.

The V gene is TRBV2, the J gene TRBJ1-1; D unresolved. CDR1 and CDR2 (germline): SNHLY, FYNNEI. The V end lost 3 bases, the J end lost 4 bases, and 12 bases lay between the germline ends. CDR3 length: 14 residues. For the CDR3, the DNA is TGTGCCAGCAGTGACCCGGGATCGGGCACTGAAGCTTTCTTT. This translates into CASSDPGSGTEAFF.

CDR3 DNA sequence: TGCAGTGCTAGAGGAGGGTTAGGGGCGGGAGACACCATATATTTT. The encoded protein is CSARGGLGAGDTIYF. The chain has TRBV20-1 and TRBJ1-3; D is possibly TRBD1 (5 bases). Germline V gene sequence: CDR1 DFQATT, CDR2 SNEGSKA (reference sequence). V lost 1 base and J 8 bases, leaving 18 bases between the germline ends. This CDR3 comprises 15 residues.

This clonotype was found a few times. The chain recombines TRBV27 with TRBJ1-2; D is possibly TRBD1 (5 bases). Germline V gene data show CDR1 as MNHEY and CDR2 as SMNVEV (reference sequence). The CDR3 runs 11 residues. V was cut by 8 bases and J by 7 bases, with 11 bases left in between. CDR3 coding DNA: TGTGCCAGCGGGGGACTTTTTGGCTACACCTTC. Residues: CASGGLFGYTF.

The V and J genes are TRBV25-1 and TRBJ2-4; D gene uncertain. The CDR3 consists of 16 residues. The V end was cut by 1 base, the J end by 0 bases, with 10 bases between. Germline CDR1 and CDR2: MGHDK and SYGVNS. For the CDR3, the DNA is TGTGCCAGCAGTGAATCACGGGCCCTAGCCAAAAACATTCAGTACTTC. Translating it yields CASSESRALAKNIQYF.

This clonotype appeared a few times. This chain uses TRBV5-5 with TRBJ1-1; TRBD1 is a possible D gene (5 bases). The V end lost 4 bases, the J end lost 0 bases, and 13 bases lay between the germline ends. The CDR3 sequence is 15 residues long. CDR1 is SGHKS, CDR2 YYEKEE, per germline (reference sequence). The CDR3 here is CASSQPRVMNTEAFF. The CDR3 DNA reads as TGTGCCAGCAGCCAACCCAGGGTGATGAACACTGAAGCTTTCTTT. The full variable domain, with the rest looked up from reference TRBV5-5 and TRBJ1-1, is DAGVTQSPTHLIKTRGQQVTLRCSPISGHKSVSWYQQVLGQGPQFIFQYYEKEERGRGNFPDRFSARQFPNYSSELNVNALLLGDSALYLCASSQPRVMNTEAFFGQGTRLTVV.

This clonotype was seen only a few times. This chain uses TRBV2 with TRBJ2-1; TRBD2 matches at 13 bases. The ends lost 7 bases at V and 0 bases at J; junction bases unmatched: 12. Germline CDR1 reads SNHLY; CDR2 reads FYNNEI. This CDR3 is built from 19 residues. CDR3 in amino acids: CASIETSGGRIRSYNEQFF. CDR3 coding DNA: TGTGCCAGCATCGAGACTAGCGGGGGGCGGATTCGCTCCTACAATGAGCAGTTCTTC.

This clonotype was recorded once. This chain joins TRBV12-3 or TRBV12-4 and TRBJ2-5; D gene ambiguous. The CDR3 is 14 residues long. V gave up 5 bases and J gave up 2 bases, with 12 bases separating them. In DNA, the CDR3 is TGTGCCAGCAGTCCGGCCTGGGCACAAGAGACCCAGTACTTC. Encoded protein: CASSPAWAQETQYF.

The chain recombines TRBV2 with TRBJ1-4, with no clear D. Germline V CDR1 and CDR2: SNHLY, FYNNEI. Trimming cost V 6 bases and J 11 bases, with 10 bases left between them. This CDR3 contains 11 residues. The CDR3 DNA reads TGTGCCAGCAGCGAGCTTGGGAAACTGTTTTTT. Protein product: CASSELGKLFF.